This entry lists 21 T cell receptor beta chains sequenced from one sample in a study of blood T cell repertoires in COVID-19. Clones were read by immunoSEQ multiplex PCR, and TCRdb kept only the in-frame ones, dropping some. The repertoire includes around 160,000 clones, roughly 80% of them detected once, and roughly 8.4% sits in the top ten. Sequencing used peripheral blood. The receptor source for this set is a human donor with acute or convalescent COVID-19. The donor label of this sample is uncertain.

The chain has TRBV14 and TRBJ2-5; D unclear. The germline gives CDR1 SGHDN, CDR2 FVKESK. This CDR3 has 13 amino acids. V dropped 1 base and J dropped 7 bases, with 10 bases sitting between them. DNA of the CDR3: TGTGCCAGCAGCCAAGGCGGAGTTGGGACCCAGTACTTC. As protein: CASSQGGVGTQYF.

The V call is TRBV30, the J call TRBJ2-1; 8 nucleotides align to TRBD1. The germline CDR1 and CDR2 sequences are GTSNPN and SVGIG (reference sequence). The length of the CDR3 is 15 residues. Trimming removed 2 bases from V and 5 bases from J; junction bases left unmatched: 8. CDR3 protein: CAWSPGQGRNNEQFF. The CDR3 nucleotides read TGTGCCTGGAGTCCCGGACAGGGTAGGAACAATGAGCAGTTCTTC. Complete variable domain (other parts from reference TRBV30 and TRBJ2-1): SQTIHQWPATLVQPVGSPLSLECTVEGTSNPNLYWYRQAAGRGLQLLFYSVGIGQISSEVPQNLSASRPQDRQFILSSKKLLLSDSGFYLCAWSPGQGRNNEQFFGPGTRLTVL.

This chain joins TRBV11-2 and TRBJ2-5; 13 bases agree with TRBD2. This CDR3 comprises 15 residues. Germline lookup yields CDR1 SGHAT and CDR2 FQNNGV. V was pared by 7 bases and J by 4 bases, with 6 bases of the junction left unmatched. DNA of the CDR3: TGTGCCAGCAACACCCGACTAGCGGGGGGAGAGACCCAGTACTTC. This translates into CASNTRLAGGETQYF.

The rearrangement uses TRBV9 and TRBJ2-2, with D hard to call. Trimming took 4 bases from V and 1 from J, leaving 14 bases between them. The CDR3 is 16 amino acids. Germline CDR1 is SGDLS and CDR2 is YYNGEE. The CDR3 bases are TGTGCCAGCAGCCCCGGTCGGAGTGGGAACACCGGGGAGCTGTTTTTT. Amino acids: CASSPGRSGNTGELFF.

This clone was recorded once. The chain recombines TRBV6-1 with TRBJ2-3; 7 positions match TRBD2. J gave up 9 bases and V 0 bases, and 0 bases lay outside the gene matches. Germline-derived CDR1 and CDR2 are MNHNS and SASEGT. The CDR3 is made up of 12 amino acids. The CDR3 sequence: CASSEARGTQYF. The CDR3 nucleotides read TGTGCCAGCAGTGAAGCGCGGGGGACGCAGTATTTT.

This clone occurred once. V is TRBV3-1 (or the pseudogene TRBV3-2) and J is TRBJ2-4, with a tentative D call TRBD1 (6 bases). Germline lookup yields CDR1 LGHDT and CDR2 YNNKEL (reference sequence). V was pared by 4 bases and J by 1 base, with 17 bases between. The CDR3 spans 17 residues. The CDR3 bases are TGTGCCAGCAGCCCCCTCCGGGCAGGGGTGGCCAAAAACATTCAGTACTTC. Residues: CASSPLRAGVAKNIQYF.

This sequence joins TRBV25-1 and TRBJ2-1; the D gene is possibly TRBD1 (6 bases). Germline V lookup: CDR1 MGHDK, CDR2 SYGVNS. V was trimmed by 4 bases and J by 0 bases, leaving 13 bases between them. This CDR3 is 16 amino acids long. The CDR3 coding sequence is TGTGCCAGCAGTGCTGGGGGCCGGAGCTCCTACAATGAGCAGTTCTTC. Its translation: CASSAGGRSSYNEQFF.

This chain uses TRBV7-8 with TRBJ1-5; D remains ambiguous. The CDR3 runs to 15 residues. Deletions cut 5 bases from V and 0 bases from J, with 11 bases between. Per germline, CDR1 SGHVS and CDR2 FQNEAQ. CDR3 bases: TGTGCCAGCAGCCCCGGCGGATATAGCAATCAGCCCCAGCATTTT. This sequence encodes CASSPGGYSNQPQHF. The full variable domain, in which reference TRBV7-8 and TRBJ1-5 provide the parts outside the CDR3, is GAGVSQSPRYKVAKRGQDVALRCDPISGHVSLFWYQQALGQGPEFLTYFQNEAQLDKSGLPSDRFFAERPEGSVSTLKIQRTQQEDSAVYLCASSPGGYSNQPQHFGDGTRLSIL.

This clone was picked up a small number of times. The CDR3 reads CASSLLRPGAQPQHF. In DNA form, the CDR3 reads TGTGCCAGCAGCCTACTTCGTCCAGGGGCACAGCCCCAGCATTTT. The chain couples TRBV5-4 to TRBJ1-5, with a tentative D call TRBD1 (6 bases). The V end was cut by 4 bases, the J end by 7 bases, with 18 bases between. This CDR3 spans 15 amino acids. Germline lookup yields CDR1 SGHNT and CDR2 YYREEE (reference sequence).

The chain combines TRBV15 with TRBJ1-5; D not certain. V was clipped by 0 bases and J by 2 bases, with 8 bases between them. The CDR3 runs 15 residues. From germline, CDR1 is LNHNV and CDR2 YYDKDF (reference sequence). CDR3 sequence (DNA): TGTGCCACCAGCAGAGATCTCGGGGGCAATCAGCCCCAGCATTTT. Translating it yields CATSRDLGGNQPQHF.

The chain couples TRBV18 to TRBJ2-1; a possible D gene is TRBD1 (7 bases). Germline lookup yields CDR1 KGHSH and CDR2 LQKENI. The V gene lost 0 bases and the J gene lost 6 bases, with 12 bases spanning the gap. This CDR3 comprises 15 residues. The CDR3 region has the DNA TGTGCCAGCTCACCACCGGCAGGGGGAGGCAATGAGCAGTTCTTC. It is translated as CASSPPAGGGNEQFF.

The chain couples TRBV5-1 to TRBJ1-1; D perhaps matches TRBD1 (5 bases). V lost 3 bases and J 1 base, leaving 10 bases between the germline ends. CDR1 is SGHRS, CDR2 YFSETQ, per germline. This CDR3 has 14 amino acids. CDR3 in amino acids: CASSWGSPNTEAFF. As DNA, the CDR3 is TGCGCCAGCAGCTGGGGCAGTCCGAACACTGAAGCTTTCTTT.

This chain connects TRBV5-8 to TRBJ1-3; 8 bases match TRBD1. Trimming at V came to 4 bases and at J to 2 bases, leaving 11 bases not matched to a gene. Germline CDR1 is SGHTS and CDR2 is YDEGEE. This CDR3 region has 17 residues. CDR3 bases: TGTGCCAGCAGCGCCTCAGGGGGCGCAGAGGCTGGAAACACCATATATTTT. Translating gives CASSASGGAEAGNTIYF.

The chain recombines TRBV27 with TRBJ2-2, with 9 bases that match TRBD1. V was clipped by 5 bases and J by 5 bases; unmatched bases: 12. CDR3 length equals 17 residues. Germline V gene data show CDR1 as MNHEY and CDR2 as SMNVEV (reference sequence). The DNA of the CDR3 is TGTGCCAGCAGTACTCCCGTAACAGGGGGCAGGACCGGGGAGCTGTTTTTT. This codes for CASSTPVTGGRTGELFF.

The V gene is TRBV6-6, the J gene TRBJ1-2; a weak D match, TRBD1 (6 bases). The CDR3 contains 14 residues. Germline values: CDR1 MNHNY, CDR2 SVGAGI (reference sequence). Trimming removed 1 base at V and 3 bases at J, with 9 bases between. The CDR3 coding sequence is TGTGCCAGCAGTTACTACAGGGAATACTATGGCTACACCTTC. This encodes CASSYYREYYGYTF.

Notes on this clone: Distinct nucleotide sequences in the sample also encode this CDR3. The CDR3 nucleotides read TGTGCCAGCAGTTGGTCGGGCACAGATACGCAGTATTTT. Amino acid sequence: CASSWSGTDTQYF. The chain has TRBV5-4 and TRBJ2-3; no clear D. CDR1 and CDR2 from the germline V gene are SGHNT and YYREEE (reference sequence). The V and J ends lost 5 bases and 1 base respectively, with 8 bases between them. This CDR3 has 13 residues.

V gene TRBV27 combines with J gene TRBJ2-1; D may be TRBD1 (5 bases). The CDR3 totals 15 residues. The germline CDR1 and CDR2 sequences are MNHEY and SMNVEV (reference sequence). Trimming removed 3 bases at V and 4 bases at J, with 13 bases between. CDR3 loop: CASSFGAGIYNEQFF. CDR3 in DNA: TGTGCCAGCAGTTTTGGGGCAGGGATTTACAATGAGCAGTTCTTC.

The chain has TRBV2 and TRBJ1-6; perhaps TRBD1 as D (6 bases). The V end lost 3 bases, the J end lost 7 bases, and 10 bases lay between the germline ends. Germline lookup yields CDR1 SNHLY and CDR2 FYNNEI. This CDR3 is built from 14 residues. In DNA form, the CDR3 reads TGTGCCAGCAGTGAGGGGACACTGAATTCACCCCTCCACTTT. Residues: CASSEGTLNSPLHF.

The genes are TRBV24-1 and TRBJ2-7; TRBD1 matches at 10 bases. Germline assignment: CDR1 KGHDR and CDR2 SFDVKD. The CDR3 covers 13 residues. The V and J ends lost 2 bases and 8 bases, in that order; junction bases with no gene match: 2. The CDR3 coding sequence is TGTGCCACCAGTGATTGGGGACAGGGGAAGCAGTACTTC. Amino acid sequence: CATSDWGQGKQYF.

This clone showed up just once. The chain employs TRBV12-3 or TRBV12-4 and TRBJ1-2; D might be TRBD1 (5 bases). CDR3 length: 12 amino acids. Trimming left V 4 bases short and J 4 bases short, with 7 bases between. The CDR3 region is CASSSGAYGYTF. DNA of the CDR3: TGTGCCAGCAGTTCTGGGGCCTATGGCTACACCTTC.

V and J are TRBV12-3 or TRBV12-4 and TRBJ2-3; D not certain. This CDR3 is 13 amino acids long. V lost 1 base and J 5 bases, leaving 7 bases between the germline ends. The CDR3 DNA reads as TGTGCCAGCAGTTTAGGGGCTCTAGATACGCAGTATTTT. Amino acids: CASSLGALDTQYF.